A selection of T cell receptor beta chains follows, all from one sample in a study of regulatory T cells in long-lasting Graves disease. MiXCR, applied by TCRdb to the multiplex PCR reads, yields one record per CDR3 protein. Of 550,000 to 700,000 distinct CDR3 sequences in the sample, roughly 16% were seen once. This sample was also put to use in a study of T cells in Graves' hyperthyroidism and ophthalmopathy.

The sequencing here drew on peripheral blood mononuclear cells (PBMCs), taken at new diagnosis, from a patient treated with antithyroid drugs. These receptors came from a man aged 18 to 30 with Graves disease. The CDR3 runs from the conserved cysteine through the conserved F or W. D genes are given only for firm matches. The size entry is marked missing in some rows and otherwise reads once, few, many or a size class.

d_gene	j_gene	v_gene	abundance	CDR3aa	CDR3nt
TRBD2	TRBJ2-1	TRBV6-1	.	CASQGAGGPYNEQFF	TGTGCCAGCCAAGGAGCGGGAGGGCCCTACAATGAGCAGTTCTTC
TRBD2	TRBJ2-7	TRBV11-2	few	CASSLAKGLVSYEQYF	TGTGCCAGCAGCTTGGCCAAGGGACTAGTTTCCTACGAGCAGTACTTC
TRBD2	TRBJ2-1	TRBV6-1	.	CASSELLAGAYNEQFF	TGTGCCAGCAGTGAGCTCCTAGCGGGGGCCTACAATGAGCAGTTCTTC
.	TRBJ1-5	TRBV2	.	CATKEGLNQPQHF	TGTGCCACAAAGGAAGGTCTCAATCAGCCCCAGCATTTT
TRBD1	TRBJ1-5	TRBV27	.	CASSLTGGFQPQHF	TGTGCCAGCAGTTTGACAGGGGGGTTTCAGCCCCAGCATTTT
TRBD2	TRBJ2-1	TRBV7-9	many	CASSSPLLAGKNNEQFF	TGTGCCAGCAGCTCGCCCTTACTAGCGGGGAAAAACAATGAGCAGTTCTTC
.	TRBJ2-7	TRBV9	few	CASSVRAGVTYEQYF	TGTGCCAGCAGCGTCCGGGCAGGCGTCACCTACGAGCAGTACTTC
TRBD2	TRBJ2-5	TRBV6-5	.	CASSYSVAGRQETQYF	TGTGCCAGCAGTTACTCCGTAGCGGGCCGCCAAGAGACCCAGTACTTC
TRBD1	TRBJ2-7	TRBV28	many	CASSDPKDRDHEQYF	TGTGCCAGCAGTGACCCGAAGGACAGGGACCACGAGCAGTACTTC
TRBD1	TRBJ2-5	TRBV28	few	CASKQFYGGQGALSETQYF	TGTGCCAGCAAGCAGTTCTATGGAGGACAGGGGGCGTTGTCGGAGACCCAGTACTTC
TRBD2	TRBJ2-7	TRBV30	many	CAGRHSGRPYEQYF	TGTGCCGGCCGTCATAGCGGGAGGCCCTACGAGCAGTACTTC
.	TRBJ1-2	TRBV15	many	CATSRDLLPDRVALTF	TGTGCCACCAGCAGAGACCTCCTCCCCGACAGAGTAGCTCTTACCTTC
.	TRBJ2-1	TRBV11-3	many	CASSRRMGGDNNEQFF	TGTGCCAGCAGCCGCAGAATGGGGGGAGACAACAATGAGCAGTTCTTC
TRBD2	TRBJ2-7	TRBV12-3/TRBV12-4	many	CASSSLPGLAGSNPTEQYF	TGTGCCAGCAGTTCCTTGCCGGGACTAGCGGGATCCAACCCCACCGAGCAGTACTTC
.	TRBJ2-1	TRBV12-3/TRBV12-4	.	CASSLVSTGSEQFF	TGTGCCAGCAGCCTCGTCTCAACAGGGAGTGAGCAGTTCTTC
.	TRBJ2-1	TRBV5-1	once	CASSPRTDTKQFF	TGCGCCAGCAGCCCACGGACAGATACGAAGCAGTTCTTC
TRBD1	TRBJ1-1	TRBV6-1	many	CASSEKGQANTEAFF	TGTGCCAGCAGTGAAAAGGGACAGGCGAACACTGAAGCTTTCTTT
TRBD2	TRBJ2-7	TRBV28	many	CASSLTGGGSEQYF	TGTGCCAGCAGTTTAACGGGAGGAGGTAGCGAGCAGTACTTC
.	TRBJ2-5	TRBV7-6	few	CASSRDLKLRTQYF	TGTGCCAGCAGCCGGGACTTAAAATTAAGGACCCAGTACTTC
TRBD1	TRBJ1-5	TRBV12-5	.	CASGFPGQGLGYQPQHF	TGTGCTAGTGGTTTCCCGGGACAGGGTCTTGGTTATCAGCCCCAGCATTTT